Below are 25 T cell receptor beta chains sequenced from a single sample in a study of CXCR3-negative and CXCR3-positive naive CD8 T cells. These TCRs are of unknown antigen specificity. Findings and limits, study-wide: Greater hydrophobicity was found in TRB CDR3s of CXCR3-positive naive cells than of CXCR3-negative naive cells.

The libraries of TRB cDNA were constructed through 5' RACE using UMI labels. TCRdb re-called the 5' RACE reads and gives one entry per CDR3 protein, without DNA. The sample's table shows about 6,700 distinct CDR3 sequences. The specimen was naive CXCR3+ CD8+ T cells from blood. Described subset: CD45RO-CCR7+CD27+CD95- naive CD8+ T cells expressing CXCR3 (TNR3+). The receptors were gathered from a human donor in good health. Some clones in this sample may be carry-over from other donors' samples.

This clonotype counts as medium-sized by frequency. This chain uses TRBV4-1 with TRBJ2-1; TCRdb proposes TRBD1, but this gene call is untestable without DNA. This CDR3 comprises 15 residues. CDR1 is MGHRA, CDR2 YSYEKL, per germline. The chain's CDR3 is CASSQGRGASDEQFF.

This clonotype is deemed medium-sized (0.01 to 0.1%) by its frequency. CDR3: CATSPGDTQYF. The rearrangement uses TRBV15 and TRBJ2-3; TCRdb's assignment of TRBD1 cannot be checked, as there is no DNA. The CDR3 sequence is 11 residues long. Germline CDR1 and CDR2: LNHNV and YYDKDF (reference sequence).

The rearrangement uses TRBV2 and TRBJ2-1; TCRdb indicates TRBD2, and absent DNA this call remains unverified. Looked up from germline, CDR1 is SNHLY and CDR2 is FYNNEI. The CDR3 sequence is 14 residues long. The CDR3 reads CASTLAGRYNEQFF. The full variable domain, with the rest looked up from reference TRBV2 and TRBJ2-1, is EPEVTQTPSHQVTQMGQEVILRCVPISNHLYFYWYRQILGQKVEFLVSFYNNEISEKSEIFDDQFSVERPDGSNFTLKIRSTKLEDSAMYFCASTLAGRYNEQFFGPGTRLTVL.

The V gene is TRBV6-2 or TRBV6-3, the J gene TRBJ1-6; TCRdb's D call, TRBD1, is unchecked because there is no DNA. Germline CDR1 MNHEY, CDR2 SVGEGT. The CDR3 has 17 amino acids. CDR3 region: CASSYSRLSGVNSPLHF.

The chain couples TRBV5-6 to TRBJ2-3; with no DNA, the TCRdb D assignment of TRBD2 cannot be verified. The CDR3 has 18 amino acids. Germline V gives CDR1 SGHDT, CDR2 YYEEEE. CDR3 sequence: CASSLAMGLAFSTDTQYF.

The chain joins TRBV13 to TRBJ2-4; checking the TCRdb D call of TRBD1 is not possible without DNA. This CDR3 region has 17 residues. Per germline, CDR1 PRHDT and CDR2 FYEKMQ (reference sequence). CDR3: CASSTQQKLGGKNIQYF.

The rearrangement links TRBV12-3 or TRBV12-4 to TRBJ2-7; TCRdb designates TRBD1, a call that cannot be tested without DNA. This CDR3 has 14 residues. This chain's CDR3 is CASQWGTGVNEQYF.

According to its frequency, this clonotype is medium-sized. V usage is TRBV5-1 and J usage is TRBJ2-7. Germline V gene lookup returns CDR1 SGHRS and CDR2 YFSETQ. The CDR3 is 15 residues long. The CDR3 region is CASRLGNARTYEQYF.

This chain connects TRBV29-1 to TRBJ1-2; the D gene TCRdb calls, TRBD1, cannot be checked with no DNA. CDR1 is SQVTM and CDR2 is ANQGSEA in the germline V gene. This CDR3 region has 15 residues. This CDR3 reads CSVVTTGTANYGYTF. The variable domain in full, completed from reference TRBV29-1 and TRBJ1-2, reads SAVISQKPSRDICQRGTSLTIQCQVDSQVTMMFWYRQQPGQSLTLIATANQGSEATYESGFVIDKFPISRPNLTFSTLTVSNMSPEDSSIYLCSVVTTGTANYGYTFGSGTRLTVV.

Its frequency marks this clonotype as medium-sized. V and J are TRBV29-1 and TRBJ2-7. The V gene's germline CDR1 is SQVTM and CDR2 ANQGSEA. This CDR3 contains 13 residues. The CDR3 is CSVVVGISYEQYF.

V usage is TRBV4-3 and J usage is TRBJ1-2; TCRdb outputs TRBD1, but without DNA this stays unchecked. Per germline, CDR1 LGHNA and CDR2 YSLEER. This CDR3 has 15 residues. CDR3 sequence: CASSQGPTGGNGYTF.

This rearrangement joins TRBV7-9 to TRBJ2-7. The CDR3 is made up of 12 amino acids. Germline CDR1 and CDR2: SEHNR and FQNEAQ (reference sequence). The CDR3 sequence: CASSLSGNEQYF.

CDR3 region: CASSVEAGWNNEQFF. The chain has TRBV5-1 and TRBJ2-1; TCRdb returns TRBD1, unconfirmable since there is no DNA. The germline gives CDR1 SGHRS, CDR2 YFSETQ. The CDR3 consists of 15 residues.

The CDR3 spells CASSLNPENTEAFF. The chain uses TRBV5-1 and TRBJ1-1. Germline assignment: CDR1 SGHRS and CDR2 YFSETQ. The CDR3 sequence is 14 residues long.

This clonotype is deemed medium-sized (0.01 to 0.1%) by its frequency. The J gene is TRBJ1-6, the V gene TRBV5-5; TCRdb's D call of TRBD1 is untestable without DNA. This CDR3 is 17 amino acids long. Germline CDR1 reads SGHKS; CDR2 reads YYEKEE (reference sequence). The CDR3 spells CASSRNGLGAYNSPLHF.

The V and J genes are TRBV13 and TRBJ2-3. The CDR3 is 16 residues long. In germline, CDR1 is PRHDT, CDR2 FYEKMQ (reference sequence). The CDR3 sequence is CASSLGRIHFADTQYF.

This clonotype is deemed medium-sized (0.01 to 0.1%) by its frequency. This rearrangement joins TRBV29-1 to TRBJ2-7; there is no DNA to check the TCRdb D call of TRBD2. Per the germline V gene, CDR1 is SQVTM and CDR2 is ANQGSEA. The CDR3 runs 12 residues. The CDR3 sequence: CSVVGGNYEQYF.

This clonotype ranks as medium-sized in terms of frequency. The chain links TRBV20-1 to TRBJ2-7; TCRdb reports TRBD2, a call that lacks DNA to check it against. CDR1 DFQATT and CDR2 SNEGSKA come from the germline V gene (reference sequence). The CDR3 is made up of 14 amino acids. The CDR3 sequence: CSARGLADDYEQYF.

This clonotype is labeled medium-sized (0.01 to 0.1%) based on frequency. The chain has TRBV28 and TRBJ2-7; lacking DNA, the TRBD1 call made by TCRdb goes unchecked. In germline, CDR1 is MDHEN, CDR2 SYDVKM. The CDR3 length is 15 residues. This CDR3 is CASSQNPGVGYEQYF.

Judged by frequency, this clonotype is medium-sized (0.01 to 0.1%). This chain joins TRBV9 and TRBJ2-1; with no DNA, the TCRdb D assignment of TRBD1 cannot be verified. The length of the CDR3 is 16 residues. Germline V CDR1 and CDR2: SGDLS, YYNGEE. CDR3 region: CASSQGAVLDFNEQFF.

The chain combines TRBV9 with TRBJ2-7. Germline CDR1 reads SGDLS; CDR2 reads YYNGEE. This CDR3 is built from 16 residues. The chain's CDR3 is CASSVAGDAATYEQYF.

The genes are TRBV29-1 and TRBJ2-7; TCRdb's D gene call, TRBD2, goes unchecked for lack of DNA. The CDR3 covers 14 residues. Germline-derived CDR1 and CDR2 are SQVTM and ANQGSEA. CDR3: CSVEVASGSYEQYF.

The chain links TRBV4-1 to TRBJ2-1; without DNA, the TCRdb call of TRBD1 cannot be checked. Germline assignment: CDR1 MGHRA and CDR2 YSYEKL. The length of the CDR3 is 13 residues. The CDR3 sequence: CASSEGTDREQFF.

The V gene is TRBV6-2 or TRBV6-3, the J gene TRBJ1-2; TCRdb names TRBD1, which stays unverified in the absence of DNA. The length of the CDR3 is 15 residues. Germline V lookup: CDR1 MNHEY, CDR2 SVGEGT. The CDR3 spells CASSLGPRTNYGYTF.

This clonotype is classed as medium-sized by frequency. The CDR3 loop reads CASSYAPGLDTQYF. The V and J genes are TRBV7-9 and TRBJ2-3; there is no DNA to check the TCRdb D call of TRBD1. This CDR3 contains 14 residues. Germline-derived CDR1 and CDR2 are SEHNR and FQNEAQ (reference sequence).